Following are 11 T cell receptor beta chains from one sample sequenced in a study of cytomegalovirus exposure and HLA in healthy donors. Profiled with immunoSEQ multiplex PCR; TCRdb holds only in-frame clones, not every one. The table includes roughly 200,000 clones, roughly 84% detected once. Sequencing was performed on PBMCs. The receptor source for this set is a woman between 18 and 29 years old in good health and CMV-seropositive.

This clone came up once. The rearrangement links TRBV6-1 to TRBJ1-4, with D perhaps matching TRBD1 (6 bases). The CDR3 is made up of 17 amino acids. CDR1 and CDR2 from the germline V gene are MNHNS and SASEGT. With 4 bases removed from V and 8 bases from J, the gap between germline ends came to 23 bases. DNA of the CDR3: TGTGCCAGCAGTGGTCCGATATACAGGGACCTTGGGGAAAAACTGTTTTTT. As protein: CASSGPIYRDLGEKLFF.

This chain joins TRBV5-1 and TRBJ2-1; no definite D call. The CDR3 extends over 13 amino acids. Trimming took 0 bases from V and 5 from J, leaving 6 bases between them. Per germline, CDR1 SGHRS and CDR2 YFSETQ. The CDR3, as DNA: TGCGCCAGCAGCTTGGGCGCCAACAATGAGCAGTTCTTC. The encoded protein is CASSLGANNEQFF.

The gene calls are TRBV18 and TRBJ2-7, with TRBD2 matching over 8 bases. The CDR3 consists of 15 residues. In germline, CDR1 is KGHSH, CDR2 LQKENI. Germline trimming cut 0 bases from V and 0 bases from J; bases unmatched to any gene: 1. This CDR3 is CASSPPSGSSYEQYF. CDR3 DNA: TGTGCCAGCTCACCACCCAGCGGGAGCTCCTACGAGCAGTACTTC.

The rearrangement joins TRBV9 to TRBJ2-7; 8 bases map to TRBD1. This CDR3 has 16 amino acids. Losses at the gene ends were 1 base for V and 4 bases for J; bases not matched to a gene: 10. CDR1 SGDLS and CDR2 YYNGEE come from the germline V gene. For the CDR3, the DNA is TGTGCCAGCAGCGTAAGAAGGACAGGGAAGAATTACGAGCAGTACTTC. Protein product: CASSVRRTGKNYEQYF.

V usage is TRBV11-2 and J usage is TRBJ2-7; D ambiguous. V was cut by 5 bases and J by 4 bases, with 9 bases left in between. The CDR3 spans 12 residues. Per germline, CDR1 SGHAT and CDR2 FQNNGV. The CDR3 region is CASSHNRYEQYF. CDR3 nucleotide sequence: TGTGCCAGCAGCCATAACCGGTACGAGCAGTACTTC.

This chain uses TRBV18 with TRBJ2-2; maybe TRBD1 (5 bases). The CDR3 sequence is 15 residues long. With 0 bases removed from V and 7 bases from J, the gap between germline ends came to 12 bases. The germline V gene encodes CDR1 KGHSH and CDR2 LQKENI. The CDR3 DNA is TGTGCCAGCTCACCACCTTCAGGGTCCCACGGGGAGCTGTTTTTT. Amino acids: CASSPPSGSHGELFF.

The chain carries TRBV5-6 and TRBJ2-1; 9 bases are a match to TRBD2. CDR3 length equals 16 residues. CDR1 SGHDT and CDR2 YYEEEE come from the germline V gene. With 4 bases clipped from V and 2 bases from J, the junction kept 7 bases outside the gene matches. CDR3 bases: TGTGCCAGCAGCCACTATAGCGGGGGACCCTACAATGAGCAGTTCTTC. It encodes CASSHYSGGPYNEQFF.

V is TRBV5-1 and J is TRBJ2-7; D is unresolved. Between the trimmed V and J ends, which lost 0 bases and 7 bases, there was a span of 17 bases. Germline CDR1 and CDR2: SGHRS and YFSETQ. The length of the CDR3 is 15 residues. DNA of the CDR3: TGCGCCAGCAGCTTGGGTCAGGATTTCATCGGAGAGCAGTACTTC. This sequence encodes CASSLGQDFIGEQYF.

The rearrangement links TRBV7-8 to TRBJ2-3; 10 positions match TRBD2. This CDR3 contains 17 residues. Germline V gene lookup returns CDR1 SGHVS and CDR2 FQNEAQ. Germline trimming cut 5 bases from V and 7 bases from J; bases unmatched to any gene: 15. DNA of the CDR3: TGTGCCAGCAGCCCCCCCCTGAGAGCGGGGGGGACGCATACGCAGTATTTT. Encoded protein: CASSPPLRAGGTHTQYF.

The CDR3 DNA sequence: TGTGCCAGCAGCGTAGGCCTAGCGGAAAACACCGGGGAGCTGTTTTTT. Translated: CASSVGLAENTGELFF. V usage is TRBV9 and J usage is TRBJ2-2, with 7 bases fitting TRBD2. This CDR3 spans 16 amino acids. Germline trimming cut 0 bases from V and 2 bases from J; bases unmatched to any gene: 4. The germline gives CDR1 SGDLS, CDR2 YYNGEE.

The sample holds one count of this clone. Here the CDR3 DNA reads TGTGCCAGCAGTGACTCGATGGTCCCGAGGGGGCAGGAGGGCGAGCAGTACTTC. Protein sequence: CASSDSMVPRGQEGEQYF. V gene TRBV6-4 combines with J gene TRBJ2-7; the D gene is possibly TRBD1 (7 bases). V lost 0 bases and J 6 bases, leaving 24 bases between the germline ends. This CDR3 contains 18 residues. The germline gives CDR1 MRHNA, CDR2 SNTAGT.